This TCR beta chain was sequenced for a study of T cell changes during pregnancy in multiple sclerosis. Using immunoSEQ multiplex PCR, the repertoire was profiled, and TCRdb retains in-frame clones only, with some absent. Of roughly 42,000 clones listed, roughly 90% are singletons. CDR1 is PRHDT and CDR2 is FYEKMQ in the germline V gene (reference sequence). The V and J ends lost 5 bases and 2 bases respectively, with 19 bases between them. The CDR3 loop spans 17 amino acids. This sequence joins TRBV13 and TRBJ2-1, with a weak D call TRBD2 (5 bases). The receptor's source is a female donor with multiple sclerosis, enrolled in a pregnancy study. Sequencing used CD8+ T cells from peripheral blood mononuclear cells, obtained in the third trimester of pregnancy. DNA for the CDR3: TGTGCCAGCAGCACCTCTGAGGGAGTGGAAACCTACAATGAGCAGTTCTTC. Translating it yields CASSTSEGVETYNEQFF.